This T cell receptor (beta chain) was sequenced in a study of shared clonotypes between healthy human individuals. General observations from the study: When naive CD4 clonotypes were compared across a few donors, about 4.8% were shared.

CD8 memory was a combination that joined CD45RO+ cells with CCR7-negative CD45RA+ TemRA cells. Deep was the level at which the assay was run. In the sorted-subset replicate PCRs, 150 to 200 ng DNA, roughly 29,000 T cell genomes, was used. Only in-frame clones appear in the TCRdb table, and some are missing; sequencing was by immunoSEQ multiplex PCR. The sample consists of hundreds of thousands of clones, more than 75% of them appearing once. In regard to this clone: The antigen is unknown.

Specimen: memory CD8+ T cells sorted from blood. This sample's subset: CD45RO+ cells pooled with CCR7-negative TemRA cells. This sequence was found in a man between 18 and 35 years old in good health.

The CDR3 reads CAGQGATNEKLFF. The CDR3 DNA reads as TGTGCCGGACAGGGGGCAACTAATGAAAAACTGTTTTTT. The V gene is TRBV30, the J gene TRBJ1-4, with TRBD1 matching over 10 bases. V lost 8 bases and J lost 0; bases outside the gene matches: 0. CDR3 length: 13 residues. The germline CDR1 and CDR2 sequences are GTSNPN and SVGIG (reference sequence).